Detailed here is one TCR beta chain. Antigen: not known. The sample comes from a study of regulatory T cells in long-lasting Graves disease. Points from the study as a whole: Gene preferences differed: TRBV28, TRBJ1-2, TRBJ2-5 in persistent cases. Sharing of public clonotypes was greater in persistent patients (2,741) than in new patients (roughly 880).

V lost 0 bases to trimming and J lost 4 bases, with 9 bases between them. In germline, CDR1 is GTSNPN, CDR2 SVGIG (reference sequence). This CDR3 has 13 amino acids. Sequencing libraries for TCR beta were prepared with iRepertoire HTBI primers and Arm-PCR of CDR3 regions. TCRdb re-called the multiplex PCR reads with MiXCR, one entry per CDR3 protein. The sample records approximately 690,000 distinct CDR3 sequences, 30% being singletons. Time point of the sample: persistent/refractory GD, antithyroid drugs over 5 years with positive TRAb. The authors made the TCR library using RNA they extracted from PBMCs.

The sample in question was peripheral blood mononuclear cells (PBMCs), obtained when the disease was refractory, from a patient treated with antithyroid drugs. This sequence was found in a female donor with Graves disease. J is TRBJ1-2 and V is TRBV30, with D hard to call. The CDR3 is CAWSVGVGYGYTF. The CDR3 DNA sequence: TGTGCCTGGAGTGTTGGGGTCGGCTATGGCTACACCTTC.